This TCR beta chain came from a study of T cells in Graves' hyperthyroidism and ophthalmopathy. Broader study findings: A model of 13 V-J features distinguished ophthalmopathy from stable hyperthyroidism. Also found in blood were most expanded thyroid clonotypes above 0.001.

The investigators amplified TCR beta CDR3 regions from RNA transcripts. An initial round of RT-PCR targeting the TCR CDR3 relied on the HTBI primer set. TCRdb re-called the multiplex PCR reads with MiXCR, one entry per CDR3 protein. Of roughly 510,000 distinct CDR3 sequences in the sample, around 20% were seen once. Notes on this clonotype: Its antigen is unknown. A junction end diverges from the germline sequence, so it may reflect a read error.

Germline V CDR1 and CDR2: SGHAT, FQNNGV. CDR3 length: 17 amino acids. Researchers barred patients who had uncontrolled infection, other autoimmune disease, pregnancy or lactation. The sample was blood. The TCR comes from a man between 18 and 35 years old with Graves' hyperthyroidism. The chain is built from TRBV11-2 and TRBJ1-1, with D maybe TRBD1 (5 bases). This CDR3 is CASSLGWREAPDTDAFF. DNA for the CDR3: TGTGCCAGCAGCTTAGGTTGGCGGGAGGCTCCGGACACTGATGCTTTCTTT.